The clone carrying this TCR beta chain was detected only once. This record belongs to a study of blood T cell repertoires in COVID-19. About the research overall: Some COVID-19 samples were acute and others convalescent; all came from the United States, Italy and Spain. The cDNA or gDNA used as material had been derived from T cells, B-cell-depleted T cells, or PBMCs.

The germline CDR1 and CDR2 sequences are SGHTA and FQGNSA. The CDR3 is made up of 14 amino acids. The V gene lost 3 bases and the J gene lost 8 bases, with 13 bases spanning the gap. How the authors handled the data: Reference gene primers were amplified, and this amplification served to estimate nucleated cell counts. Measured with immunoSEQ multiplex PCR; TCRdb has only the in-frame clones, and not every one. V and J calls and clone size are as listed in that table; D and trimming were resolved from the DNA. The sample yields around 230,000 clones, 75% to 90% seen once. This clonotype originated in an older woman with active or convalescent COVID-19. This chain joins TRBV7-2 and TRBJ2-2, with D tentatively TRBD2 (5 bases). The sequenced material came from peripheral blood. The CDR3 reads CASSFSEGRGELFF. In DNA form, the CDR3 reads TGTGCCAGCAGCTTCTCCGAAGGGAGAGGGGAGCTGTTTTTT. Full variable domain (rest looked up from reference TRBV7-2 and TRBJ2-2): GAGVSQSPSNKVTEKGKDVELRCDPISGHTALYWYRQSLGQGLEFLIYFQGNSAPDKSGLPSDRFSAERTGGSVSTLTIQRTQQEDSAVYLCASSFSEGRGELFFGEGSRLTVL.